Following are 13 T cell receptor beta chains from one sample sequenced in a study of shared clonotypes between healthy human individuals. Libraries were prepared by immunoSEQ multiplex PCR; TCRdb keeps only in-frame clonotypes and omits some of them. The table shows around 2,000,000 clones, with over 85% occurring only once. Naive CD8 cells comprised CD45RO-negative, CCR7-positively selected cells, excluding terminally differentiated effector memory CD45RA+ cells. Material: naive CD8+ T cells sorted from blood. The receptor set was obtained from a man aged 18 to 30 in good health.

This clone occurred once. The chain employs TRBV6-1 and TRBJ2-7; the match to TRBD2 covers 8 bases. In germline, CDR1 is MNHNS, CDR2 SASEGT. The CDR3 consists of 17 residues. V shed 3 bases, J shed 0 bases, and the junction held 10 bases outside the gene matches. CDR3 nucleotides: TGTGCCAGCAGTGATTCGGCTAGCGGGCGTAGCTCCTACGAGCAGTACTTC. Amino acid sequence: CASSDSASGRSSYEQYF.

The CDR3 nucleotides read TGTGCCAGCAGTGAAGACATCGTAATACCAGATACGCAGTATTTT. The encoded protein is CASSEDIVIPDTQYF. The chain uses TRBV2 and TRBJ2-3; D is unresolved. Germline V gives CDR1 SNHLY, CDR2 FYNNEI. This CDR3 is built from 15 residues. Between the trimmed V and J ends, which lost 1 base and 4 bases, there was a span of 12 bases.

The chain uses TRBV9 and TRBJ2-7, with D possibly matching TRBD2 (6 bases). Germline V gene lookup returns CDR1 SGDLS and CDR2 YYNGEE. CDR3 length: 16 residues. The V and J ends lost 0 bases and 2 bases respectively, with 15 bases between them. The CDR3 nucleotides are TGTGCCAGCAGCGTAGCTTACCTAGCGACTACCTACGAGCAGTACTTC. It translates to CASSVAYLATTYEQYF.

On this clone: This CDR3 is also generated by other DNA sequences in the sample. This sequence joins TRBV7-9 and TRBJ2-5; maybe TRBD2 (6 bases). Germline V gene data show CDR1 as SEHNR and CDR2 as FQNEAQ (reference sequence). Between the trimmed V and J ends, which lost 5 bases and 2 bases, there was a span of 9 bases. This CDR3 contains 13 residues. The CDR3 nucleotides read TGTGCCAGCAGCCCGGGGACTCAAGAGACCCAGTACTTC. It codes for CASSPGTQETQYF.

This chain connects TRBV7-8 to TRBJ2-7; 7 bases fit TRBD1. This CDR3 is 14 amino acids long. CDR1 SGHVS and CDR2 FQNEAQ come from the germline V gene. The J segment lost 0 bases and the V segment lost 4 bases, leaving 3 bases of the junction unmatched. The CDR3 is CASSSDRSSYEQYF. In nucleotides, the CDR3 is TGTGCCAGCAGCTCGGACAGGTCCTCCTACGAGCAGTACTTC.

This chain uses TRBV7-5 with TRBJ2-7; the DNA was not used to check the table's D call, TRBD2. TRBV7-5 corresponds to a pseudogene. The CDR3 contains 15 residues. For the CDR3, the DNA is TGTGCCAGAAGGCCTCTAGCGGGGGGGCCCAACGAGCAGTACTTC. Translated: CARRPLAGGPNEQYF.

The rearrangement joins TRBV20-1 to TRBJ2-7; D is uncertain. The CDR3 has 10 residues. CDR1 is DFQATT and CDR2 is SNEGSKA in the germline V gene (reference sequence). V lost 6 bases, J lost 5 bases, and 8 bases lay in between. CDR3 protein: CSATEDEQYF. CDR3 coding DNA: TGCAGTGCCACCGAAGACGAGCAGTACTTC.

The gene calls are TRBV10-3 and TRBJ1-2, with TRBD1 matching over 8 bases. The CDR3 totals 15 residues. Germline CDR1 reads ENHRY; CDR2 reads SYGVKD. The J segment lost 2 bases and the V segment lost 8 bases, leaving 10 bases of the junction unmatched. CDR3 amino acids: CAIFGQGDRNYGYTF. The CDR3, as DNA: TGTGCCATCTTTGGACAGGGTGATCGAAACTATGGCTACACCTTC.

This chain connects TRBV6-5 to TRBJ2-1; 11 bases are shared with TRBD2. The V segment lost 6 bases and the J segment 7 bases; nucleotides outside the gene matches: 5. The germline CDR1 and CDR2 sequences are MNHEY and SVGAGI. This CDR3 is 14 amino acids long. DNA for the CDR3: TGTGCCAGCAGCGCTAGCGGGGGGAATAATGAGCAGTTCTTC. This codes for CASSASGGNNEQFF.

This sequence joins TRBV10-3 and TRBJ2-3; 9 nucleotides line up with TRBD1. CDR3 length: 16 amino acids. From germline, CDR1 is ENHRY and CDR2 SYGVKD. Trimming removed 5 bases from V and 3 bases from J; junction bases left unmatched: 9. CDR3 protein: CAISNRDRDATDTQYF. CDR3 DNA: TGTGCCATCAGTAACCGGGACAGGGACGCGACAGATACGCAGTATTTT.

This clone was detected only a few times. The CDR3 DNA sequence: TGTGCCAGTAGTCTTTCTTCCCAGGGATACAATCAGCCCCAGCATTTT. This encodes CASSLSSQGYNQPQHF. The chain combines TRBV19 with TRBJ1-5; possible D gene TRBD1, 5 bases. Germline lookup yields CDR1 LNHDA and CDR2 SQIVND (reference sequence). The CDR3 runs to 16 residues. Trimming left V 5 bases short and J 3 bases short, with 17 bases between. Full variable domain (outside the CDR3, taken from reference TRBV19 and TRBJ1-5): DGGITQSPKYLFRKEGQNVTLSCEQNLNHDAMYWYRQDPGQGLRLIYYSQIVNDFQKGDIAEGYSVSREKKESFPLTVTSAQKNPTAFYLCASSLSSQGYNQPQHFGDGTRLSIL.

The chain combines TRBV27 with TRBJ2-7; D not resolved. Trimming took 3 bases from V and 0 from J, leaving 6 bases between them. Germline CDR1 is MNHEY and CDR2 is SMNVEV (reference sequence). The CDR3 totals 13 residues. The CDR3 loop reads CASSFGHSYEQYF. CDR3 in DNA: TGTGCCAGCAGTTTTGGTCACTCCTACGAGCAGTACTTC.

This clone was picked up one time. Other DNA sequences in this specimen translate into the identical CDR3. The genes are TRBV4-3 and TRBJ2-7, with D tentatively TRBD1 (6 bases). The germline CDR1 and CDR2 sequences are LGHNA and YSLEER. CDR3 length: 13 residues. Deletions cut 1 base from V and 4 bases from J, with 8 bases between. The CDR3 loop reads CASSQARGYEQYF. For the CDR3, the DNA is TGCGCCAGCAGCCAAGCCAGGGGTTACGAGCAGTACTTC.